The next 4 T cell receptor beta chains were all read from a single sample in a study of shared clonotypes between healthy human individuals. Profiled with immunoSEQ multiplex PCR; TCRdb holds only in-frame clones, not every one. This sample carries about 1.5 million clones, roughly 96% of them seen once, and the ten largest clones take approximately 1.1%. Sequenced sample: naive CD4+ T cells sorted from blood. The subset here: CD45RA+ positively selected. The receptors here all came from a man aged 25-45 years in good health.

The chain combines TRBV5-6 with TRBJ2-3; D might be TRBD2 (5 bases). Germline V gives CDR1 SGHDT, CDR2 YYEEEE. This CDR3 is built from 16 residues. Trimming removed 7 bases from V and 4 bases from J, with 22 bases in between. The CDR3 DNA is TGTGCCAGCTCGCCCGGGGTAGCCGGCCGGTCAGATACGCAGTATTTT. It specifies CASSPGVAGRSDTQYF.

This clone was observed once. This rearrangement joins TRBV7-3 to TRBJ1-2; no clear D gene. The CDR3 spans 13 residues. The V end was cut by 2 bases, the J end by 1 base, with 5 bases between. Germline CDR1 reads SGHTA; CDR2 reads FQGTGA. The CDR3 nucleotides are TGTGCCAGCAGCTTAGCGGATAACTATGGCTACACCTTC. It encodes CASSLADNYGYTF.

The chain links TRBV10-3 to TRBJ1-4; 7 nucleotides line up with TRBD1. This CDR3 has 14 residues. Germline V lookup: CDR1 ENHRY, CDR2 SYGVKD. V dropped 4 bases and J dropped 6; count of bases not matched to a gene: 5. The CDR3 sequence: CAISGQGEDEKLFF. The CDR3 DNA is TGTGCCATCAGTGGACAGGGTGAGGATGAAAAACTGTTTTTT.

This clone was recorded only once. The rearrangement uses TRBV15 and TRBJ1-1; 7 bases align to TRBD1. The CDR3 contains 14 residues. The trim removed 5 bases at V and 7 bases at J, leaving 10 bases unmatched. Per germline, CDR1 LNHNV and CDR2 YYDKDF (reference sequence). As DNA, the CDR3 is TGTGCCACCAGCGTTATTGGACAGGCCAATGAAGCTTTCTTT. It yields the protein CATSVIGQANEAFF.